This TCR beta chain derives from a study of PD-L1 blockade in urothelial cancer. Study-wide background: Individuals in the cohort had been given 0 to 3 earlier chemotherapy regimens. Counts from blood samples showed a median of about 150,000 T cells. Blood analyses occurred 3 weeks (second dose) and 6 weeks post treatment start.

Method: immunoSEQ multiplex PCR; TCRdb's copy keeps in-frame clones and lacks some. The sample carries 85,000 to 130,000 clones, over 80% recorded once. Germline V CDR1 and CDR2: SGHRS, YFSETQ. This CDR3 has 14 residues. V gave up 4 bases and J gave up 1 base, with 6 bases separating them. This rearrangement joins TRBV5-1 to TRBJ2-6, with D uncertain. Source: PBMCs, taken around atezolizumab (anti-PD-L1) treatment. The sequence came from a woman at least 80 years old with urothelial cancer. The CDR3: CASSPPSGANVLTF. In DNA form, the CDR3 reads TGCGCCAGCAGCCCCCCTTCTGGGGCCAACGTCCTGACTTTC.